This T cell receptor (beta chain) was observed in a study of blood T cell repertoires in COVID-19. About the study: Some COVID-19 samples were acute and others convalescent; all came from the United States, Italy and Spain.

The method was immunoSEQ multiplex PCR; TCRdb's version includes in-frame clones alone and lacks a portion of them. The table records roughly 250,000 clones, under 95% of them present only once. Germline CDR1 and CDR2: PRHDT and FYEKMQ (reference sequence). The CDR3 consists of 15 residues. The ends lost 4 bases at V and 5 bases at J; junction bases unmatched: 5. Enrolled through a virtual design, the participants were between about 18 and 100 years of age and came from about two dozen US areas. Categorization into cohorts depended on clinical history that participants reported. Cohort 3 recovered donors had two negative PCRs, clearance, or symptom resolution.

The sequence came from a woman between 18 and 29 years old who had recovered from COVID-19. The V gene is TRBV13, the J gene TRBJ2-4, with 10 bases fitting TRBD2. The sample comprised PBMCs or T cells enriched from blood (not recorded which). CDR3 bases: TGTGCCAGCAGCTCAGCGGGGGGGGCACAAAACATTCAGTACTTC. It is translated as CASSSAGGAQNIQYF.